This TCR beta chain was identified in a study of blood T cell repertoires in COVID-19. Study-level information: T cells, B-cell-depleted T cells, or PBMCs supplied cDNA or gDNA.

The CDR3 has 17 amino acids. CDR1 is ENHRY, CDR2 SYGVKD, per germline. The V gene end was trimmed by 0 bases and the J gene end by 4 bases; junction bases not matched to a gene: 7. Adults between roughly 18 and 89 years of age took part from approximately 24 US areas. The recovered donors of Cohort 3 showed two negative PCRs, clearance, or symptom resolution. Assay used: immunoSEQ multiplex PCR; TCRdb lists only in-frame clones, some missing. Counted here are about 310,000 clones, about 90% occurring once; the ten biggest clones make up around 9%. The rearrangement uses TRBV10-3 and TRBJ1-2; TRBD1 aligns across 11 bases. Sequencing was carried out using PBMCs or T cells enriched from blood (not recorded which). The origin of this receptor is a young woman who had recovered from COVID-19. The CDR3 sequence: CAISESGTGGSSYGYTF. The CDR3 DNA sequence: TGTGCCATCAGTGAGTCCGGGACAGGGGGTAGTAGCTATGGCTACACCTTC.